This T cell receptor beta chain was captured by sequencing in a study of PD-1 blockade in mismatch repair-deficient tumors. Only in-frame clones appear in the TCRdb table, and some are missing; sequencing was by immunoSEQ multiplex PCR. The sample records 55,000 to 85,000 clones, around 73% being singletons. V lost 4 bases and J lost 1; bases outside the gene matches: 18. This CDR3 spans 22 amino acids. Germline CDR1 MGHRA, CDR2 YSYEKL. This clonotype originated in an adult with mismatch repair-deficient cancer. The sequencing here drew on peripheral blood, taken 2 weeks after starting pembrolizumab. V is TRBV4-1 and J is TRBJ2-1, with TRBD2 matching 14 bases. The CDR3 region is CASSPGQGLAGEWRRSYNEQFF. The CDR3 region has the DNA TGCGCCAGCAGCCCGGGACAGGGACTAGCGGGAGAGTGGAGGAGGTCCTACAATGAGCAGTTCTTC.